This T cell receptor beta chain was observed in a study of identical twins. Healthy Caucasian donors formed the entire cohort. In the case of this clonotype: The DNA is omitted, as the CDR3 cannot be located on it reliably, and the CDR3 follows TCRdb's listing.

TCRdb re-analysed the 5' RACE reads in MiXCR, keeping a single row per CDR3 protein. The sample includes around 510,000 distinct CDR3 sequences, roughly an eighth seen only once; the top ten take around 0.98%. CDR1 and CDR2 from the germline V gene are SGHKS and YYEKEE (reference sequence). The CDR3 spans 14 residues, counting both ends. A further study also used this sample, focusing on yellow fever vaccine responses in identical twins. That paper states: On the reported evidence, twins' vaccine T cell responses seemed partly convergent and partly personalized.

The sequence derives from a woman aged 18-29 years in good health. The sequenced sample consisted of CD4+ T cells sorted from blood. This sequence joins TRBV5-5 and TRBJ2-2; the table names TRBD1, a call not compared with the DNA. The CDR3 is CASSPSVLSWELFF.